The 2 T cell receptor beta chains reported below all come from one sample, sequenced in a study of T cells in localized non-small cell lung cancer. The method was immunoSEQ multiplex PCR; TCRdb's version includes in-frame clones alone and lacks a portion of them. Of 40,000 to 60,000 clones detected, roughly 86% appear once; the ten largest clones hold about a sixth. The sequencing used PBMCs, collected before any cancer treatment. These receptors came from a female donor with stage II lung adenocarcinoma.

Points on this clone: Other nucleotide sequences from this sample produce the same CDR3. The V call is TRBV5-6, the J call TRBJ1-2; a weak D match, TRBD1 (5 bases). V lost 4 bases to trimming and J lost 3 bases, with 10 bases between them. From germline, CDR1 is SGHDT and CDR2 YYEEEE. There are 13 residues in the CDR3. CDR3 coding DNA: TGTGCCAGCAGCCCGGGACGGGACTATGGCTACACCTTC. This sequence encodes CASSPGRDYGYTF.

J is TRBJ1-2 and V is TRBV10-2, with 9 bases fitting TRBD1. The CDR3 spans 13 residues. Germline CDR1 reads WSHSY; CDR2 reads SAAADI. V was pared by 6 bases and J by 5 bases, with 4 bases of the junction left unmatched. CDR3 DNA sequence: TGCGCCAGCAGCGGACAGGGGCCTTATGGCTACACCTTC. This gives the protein CASSGQGPYGYTF.